These T cell receptor beta chains were read from a single sample in a study of shared clonotypes between healthy human individuals. Data came from immunoSEQ multiplex PCR; TCRdb stores just in-frame clones and leaves some out. The data contain a few million clones, just over 90% of them singletons. The sequencing input was naive CD4+ T cells from PBMCs. These receptors were taken from a young man in good health. Some clones in this sample may be carry-over from other donors' samples. Both conserved end residues are trimmed from each CDR3. A D gene is named only where the DNA matches it firmly.

D gene: TRBD2
J gene: TRBJ2-3
V gene: TRBV6-6
CDR3 protein: ASSYDLAAKPDTQY

D gene: TRBD2
J gene: TRBJ2-1
V gene: TRBV7-3
CDR3 protein: ASSSQPGLAGNNEQF

D gene: TRBD2
J gene: TRBJ2-7
V gene: TRBV5-1
CDR3 protein: ASSRDYNNYEQY

D gene: TRBD1
J gene: TRBJ2-7
V gene: TRBV9
CDR3 protein: ASSVADSWGGQAYEQY

D gene: .
J gene: TRBJ1-5
V gene: TRBV27
CDR3 protein: ASIPPRAVGEQPQH

D gene: .
J gene: TRBJ1-5
V gene: TRBV19
CDR3 protein: ASKAGTGGNQPQH

D gene: .
J gene: TRBJ2-7
V gene: TRBV7-7
CDR3 protein: ASSLSGMAEQY

D gene: TRBD1
J gene: TRBJ2-7
V gene: TRBV15
CDR3 protein: ATSRGRTGGPNEQY

D gene: .
J gene: TRBJ2-5
V gene: TRBV6-1
CDR3 protein: ASSELGVRGETQY

D gene: TRBD2
J gene: TRBJ2-3
V gene: TRBV5-1
CDR3 protein: ASSLNSGSGTDTQY

D gene: .
J gene: TRBJ2-5
V gene: TRBV28
CDR3 protein: ASSFLLQRQETQY

D gene: TRBD1
J gene: TRBJ1-1
V gene: TRBV6-1
CDR3 protein: ASSEPGQGTEAF

D gene: .
J gene: TRBJ1-1
V gene: TRBV7-9
CDR3 protein: ASNIRGTEAF

D gene: TRBD2
J gene: TRBJ2-5
V gene: TRBV5-1
CDR3 protein: ASSLVPGLGAEETQY

D gene: .
J gene: TRBJ1-1
V gene: TRBV4-3
CDR3 protein: ASSQDQGRGAF

D gene: .
J gene: TRBJ2-1
V gene: TRBV19
CDR3 protein: ASSIEVTPYNEQF

D gene: TRBD2
J gene: TRBJ2-1
V gene: TRBV5-1
CDR3 protein: ASSLDMRTSGSYNEQF